This T cell receptor beta chain originates from a study of a mutant IDH1 vaccine in newly diagnosed glioma. The CDR3 has 16 amino acids. Trimming cost V 8 bases and J 7 bases; bases outside gene matches: 13. Per germline, CDR1 MNHEY and CDR2 SMNVEV (reference sequence). Time point: week 47, end of study. Vaccinated patients received 300 ug of mutant IDH1 20-mer peptide per dose, with topical imiquimod. With respect to this clone: The antigen is undetermined.

Data came from immunoSEQ multiplex PCR; TCRdb stores just in-frame clones and leaves some out. This sample has roughly 56,000 clones, with over 70% found just once. Source: PBMCs, taken from a glioma patient whose treatment included an IDH1 peptide vaccine. The sequence came from a man between 45 and 60 years old with glioma. The chain combines TRBV27 with TRBJ2-3, with 12 nucleotides matching TRBD1. The CDR3 coding sequence is TGTGCCAGCCGAGGGGGGGACAGGGGGCTTAGATATACGCAGTATTTT. Translating it yields CASRGGDRGLRYTQYF.